The sequence of this T cell receptor beta chain was determined in a study of blood T cell repertoires in COVID-19. Study-wide background: Samples of COVID-19 (acute and convalescent) were obtained from the United States, Italy and Spain. The cDNA or gDNA used as material had been derived from T cells, B-cell-depleted T cells, or PBMCs.

Authors' data handling: Reference gene primer amplification gave nucleated cell count estimates. Clones were read by immunoSEQ multiplex PCR, and TCRdb kept only the in-frame ones, dropping some. V and J calls and clone size are as listed in that table; D and trimming were resolved from the DNA. The sample holds hundreds of thousands of clones, around four fifths seen once. This clone was seen a single time. The germline CDR1 and CDR2 sequences are SGHAT and FQNNGV. The V gene lost 0 bases and the J gene lost 6 bases, with 7 bases spanning the gap. The CDR3 runs to 13 residues. This TCR was sampled from a woman aged 45 to 65 with acute or convalescent COVID-19. Material for sequencing was peripheral blood. This chain connects TRBV11-2 to TRBJ2-3, with no clear D. The CDR3 loop is CASSLDLEDTQYF. CDR3 coding DNA: TGTGCCAGCAGCTTAGATCTGGAGGATACGCAGTATTTT.